Below, 15 T cell receptor beta chains from the same sample are listed, as sequenced in a study of blood T cell repertoires in COVID-19. Assay used: immunoSEQ multiplex PCR; TCRdb lists only in-frame clones, some missing. Of 130,000 or so clones in the sample, about four fifths were seen once. The specimen was PBMCs or T cells enriched from blood (not recorded which). These receptors were taken from a woman in her thirties who had recovered from COVID-19.

This clone was recorded only once. This chain connects TRBV28 to TRBJ1-3, with 7 bases identical to TRBD1. CDR3 size: 15 residues. The germline gives CDR1 MDHEN, CDR2 SYDVKM. J lost 0 bases, V lost 6 bases, and 5 bases had no gene match. The CDR3 sequence: CASRGQDYSGNTIYF. CDR3 DNA: TGTGCCAGCAGAGGACAGGATTACTCTGGAAACACCATATATTTT.

The chain employs TRBV3-1 (or the pseudogene TRBV3-2) and TRBJ2-1; 7 nucleotides match TRBD2. The CDR3 loop spans 16 amino acids. The V segment lost 0 bases and the J segment 4 bases; nucleotides outside the gene matches: 6. Germline V CDR1 and CDR2: LGHDT, YNNKEL (reference sequence). CDR3 DNA: TGTGCCAGCAGCCAAGAGTGGCGGGAGCTGTACAATGAGCAGTTCTTC. It translates to CASSQEWRELYNEQFF.

This sequence joins TRBV18 and TRBJ2-7, with 8 bases that match TRBD2. This CDR3 region has 17 residues. Looked up from germline, CDR1 is KGHSH and CDR2 is LQKENI. Trimming took 2 bases from V and 1 from J; bases not matched to a gene: 10. CDR3 DNA sequence: TGTGCCAGCTCACCAAATCCTATCGGGAGGGGATCCTACGAGCAGTACTTC. Amino acid sequence: CASSPNPIGRGSYEQYF. Filled out from reference TRBV18 and TRBJ2-7, the complete variable domain reads NAGVMQNPRHLVRRRGQEARLRCSPMKGHSHVYWYRQLPEEGLKFMVYLQKENIIDESGMPKERFSAEFPKEGPSILRIQQVVRGDSAAYFCASSPNPIGRGSYEQYFGPGTRLTVT.

The rearrangement joins TRBV7-2 to TRBJ2-5; weak D call: TRBD2 (6 bases). Germline V gene lookup returns CDR1 SGHTA and CDR2 FQGNSA. Trimming pared 5 bases from V and 5 bases from J, leaving 12 bases between. This CDR3 region has 13 residues. CDR3 residues: CASSPGGPETQYF. Written as DNA, the CDR3 is TGTGCCAGCAGCCCCGGAGGGCCGGAGACCCAGTACTTC.

The chain couples TRBV30 to TRBJ1-2, with D possibly TRBD1 on 5 matching bases. CDR3 length: 10 residues. Deletions cut 5 bases from V and 5 bases from J, with 6 bases between. Germline CDR1 is GTSNPN and CDR2 is SVGIG (reference sequence). The CDR3 spells CAWGQYGYTF. DNA for the CDR3: TGTGCCTGGGGACAATATGGCTACACCTTC.

This clone was detected a few times. This sequence joins TRBV15 and TRBJ1-5; 9 bases map to TRBD1. Germline V lookup: CDR1 LNHNV, CDR2 YYDKDF (reference sequence). This CDR3 region has 15 residues. The J segment lost 3 bases and the V segment lost 7 bases, leaving 7 bases of the junction unmatched. In DNA, the CDR3 is TGTGCCACCAATAGGGGACAGGGCCCCAATCAGCCCCAGCATTTT. Protein sequence: CATNRGQGPNQPQHF.

This clone turned up a few times. The genes are TRBV28 and TRBJ1-5; D is unresolved. Germline V gene sequence: CDR1 MDHEN, CDR2 SYDVKM. The CDR3 sequence is 14 residues long. Trimming took off 4 bases at V and 4 bases at J, with 11 bases between the two ends. The CDR3 loop is CASSWTPRNQPQHF. The DNA of the CDR3 is TGTGCCAGCAGTTGGACTCCCCGGAATCAGCCCCAGCATTTT. The full variable domain, rest sourced from reference TRBV28 and TRBJ1-5, is DVKVTQSSRYLVKRTGEKVFLECVQDMDHENMFWYRQDPGLGLRLIYFSYDVKMKEKGDIPEGYSVSREKKERFSLILESASTNQTSMYLCASSWTPRNQPQHFGDGTRLSIL.

The V and J genes are TRBV30 and TRBJ1-5; TRBD1 is a possible D gene (5 bases). The CDR3 runs to 13 residues. The ends were cut back, 2 bases at V and 5 bases at J, with 10 bases in the middle. The germline gives CDR1 GTSNPN, CDR2 SVGIG (reference sequence). DNA for the CDR3: TGTGCCTGGAGTAAGGGCAGGGATCAGCCCCAGCATTTT. It specifies CAWSKGRDQPQHF.

The V gene is TRBV28, the J gene TRBJ2-1; 8 positions match TRBD2. This CDR3 has 13 amino acids. Germline CDR1 reads MDHEN; CDR2 reads SYDVKM. With 3 bases clipped from V and 12 bases from J, the junction kept 7 bases outside the gene matches. CDR3 region: CASSFWREVSQFF. The CDR3 region has the DNA TGTGCCAGCAGTTTCTGGCGGGAGGTTTCGCAGTTCTTC. The whole variable domain, filled in from reference TRBV28 and TRBJ2-1, reads DVKVTQSSRYLVKRTGEKVFLECVQDMDHENMFWYRQDPGLGLRLIYFSYDVKMKEKGDIPEGYSVSREKKERFSLILESASTNQTSMYLCASSFWREVSQFFGPGTRLTVL.

The chain employs TRBV19 and TRBJ2-1; TRBD2 agrees at 15 bases. V was pared by 7 bases and J by 3 bases, with 25 bases of the junction left unmatched. CDR1 and CDR2 (germline): LNHDA, SQIVND (reference sequence). CDR3 length: 23 residues. CDR3 nucleotide sequence: TGTGCCAGTACCACGCTCTCCACAGGGTTAGGGGGACTAGCGGGGGGAAACTACAATGAGCAGTTCTTC. It encodes CASTTLSTGLGGLAGGNYNEQFF.

This chain uses TRBV2 with TRBJ1-6; TRBD1 might be the D (5 bases). V shed 4 bases and J shed 7 bases, with 8 bases lying between them. The CDR3 has 13 residues. Germline values: CDR1 SNHLY, CDR2 FYNNEI. CDR3 sequence reads: CASSVQDNSPLHF. Here the CDR3 DNA reads TGTGCCAGCAGTGTACAGGACAATTCACCCCTCCACTTT. Full variable domain (remainder filled in from reference TRBV2 and TRBJ1-6): EPEVTQTPSHQVTQMGQEVILRCVPISNHLYFYWYRQILGQKVEFLVSFYNNEISEKSEIFDDQFSVERPDGSNFTLKIRSTKLEDSAMYFCASSVQDNSPLHFGNGTRLTVT.

V and J are TRBV4-2 and TRBJ2-7, with 8 bases identical to TRBD2. V shed 1 base, J shed 4 bases, and the junction held 6 bases outside the gene matches. CDR3 length: 15 amino acids. Germline values: CDR1 LGHNA, CDR2 YNFKEQ. CDR3 coding DNA: TGTGCCAGCAGCCAAGCTGCTAGCGGGCTTTACGAGCAGTACTTC. Encoded protein: CASSQAASGLYEQYF.

The genes are TRBV19 and TRBJ2-6; 10 positions match TRBD1. CDR1 is LNHDA and CDR2 is SQIVND in the germline V gene (reference sequence). The length of the CDR3 is 15 residues. With 3 bases clipped from V and 10 bases from J, the junction kept 6 bases outside the gene matches. The CDR3 reads CASSIRQGAGNVLTF. Written as DNA, the CDR3 is TGTGCCAGTAGTATTCGACAGGGGGCGGGGAACGTCCTGACTTTC.

The chain couples TRBV28 to TRBJ2-2; 8 bases align to TRBD1. V lost 5 bases, J lost 5 bases, and 7 bases stayed unmatched. Germline V gene sequence: CDR1 MDHEN, CDR2 SYDVKM. The length of the CDR3 is 15 residues. CDR3 amino acids: CASSPTTGETGELFF. In nucleotides, the CDR3 is TGTGCCAGCAGTCCCACGACAGGGGAAACCGGGGAGCTGTTTTTT.

This clone was picked up a small number of times. This chain's CDR3 is CASSYPVSYEQYF. DNA of the CDR3: TGTGCCAGCAGTTACCCGGTCTCCTACGAGCAGTACTTC. V and J are TRBV6-2 or TRBV6-3 and TRBJ2-7; D is ambiguous. The CDR3 length is 13 residues. With 2 bases removed from V and 0 bases from J, the gap between germline ends came to 5 bases. Germline assignment: CDR1 MNHEY and CDR2 SVGEGT.